This TCR beta chain appears in the sequencing data of a study of CD8 T cells in ankylosing spondylitis. TCR beta libraries were made by quantitative 5'-RACE with molecular barcodes. TCRdb processed the 5' RACE reads anew with MiXCR; each CDR3 protein has one entry. The sample holds more than 650,000 distinct CDR3 sequences; about an eighth are singletons and the top ten take roughly 0.51%. In regard to this clonotype: Its antigen is undetermined.

Study results and limitations: Under 10 highly homologous variants formed a TCR beta motif that appeared characteristic of ankylosing spondylitis blood. Earlier work had already found some motif variants in reactive arthritis synovial fluid and blood. The clones that were linked to disease were reported to be significantly enriched in matched synovial fluid samples from ankylosing spondylitis patients.

The V and J ends lost 0 bases and 3 bases respectively, with 11 bases between them. This CDR3 has 15 residues. In germline, CDR1 is MNHNS, CDR2 SASEGT. This TCR derives from a male donor with ankylosing spondylitis. The gene calls are TRBV6-1 and TRBJ1-1; D unclear. Sequencing used blood, either unsorted or a sorted T cell fraction (not recorded which). The CDR3, as DNA: TGTGCCAGCAGTGAAGCAGTTCCCTCGGACACTGAAGCTTTCTTT. Translation gives CASSEAVPSDTEAFF.